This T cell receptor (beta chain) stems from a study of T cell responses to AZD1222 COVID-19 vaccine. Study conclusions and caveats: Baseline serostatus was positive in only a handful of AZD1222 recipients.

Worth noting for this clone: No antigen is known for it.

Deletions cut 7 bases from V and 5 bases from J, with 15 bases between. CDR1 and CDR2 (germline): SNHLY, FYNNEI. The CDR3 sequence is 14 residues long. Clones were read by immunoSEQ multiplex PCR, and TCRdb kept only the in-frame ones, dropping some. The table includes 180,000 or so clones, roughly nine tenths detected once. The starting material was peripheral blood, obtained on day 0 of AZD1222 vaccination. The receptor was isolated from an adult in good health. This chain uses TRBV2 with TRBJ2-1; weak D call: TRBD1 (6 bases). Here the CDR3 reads CASTREGGNNEQFF. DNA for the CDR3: TGTGCCAGCACGAGGGAAGGGGGTAACAATGAGCAGTTCTTC. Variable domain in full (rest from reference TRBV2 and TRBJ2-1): EPEVTQTPSHQVTQMGQEVILRCVPISNHLYFYWYRQILGQKVEFLVSFYNNEISEKSEIFDDQFSVERPDGSNFTLKIRSTKLEDSAMYFCASTREGGNNEQFFGPGTRLTVL.